This entry lists 14 T cell receptor beta chains sequenced from one sample in a study of T cell responses to AZD1222 COVID-19 vaccine. The table came from immunoSEQ multiplex PCR; TCRdb's copy has only in-frame clones and leaves some out. The sample holds 90,000 to 150,000 clones, about 86% seen once. The sequenced sample was peripheral blood, obtained 28 days after the second AZD1222 dose. These receptors were obtained from an adult who received the AZD1222 COVID-19 vaccine.

The chain joins TRBV11-2 to TRBJ2-7, with 10 nucleotides matching TRBD1. Trimming removed 2 bases from V and 1 base from J; junction bases left unmatched: 11. This CDR3 comprises 18 residues. Germline V CDR1 and CDR2: SGHAT, FQNNGV. The CDR3 reads CASSLRDRGWKHSYEQYF. The CDR3 region has the DNA TGTGCCAGCAGCTTACGGGACAGGGGTTGGAAACATTCCTACGAGCAGTACTTC.

V and J are TRBV2 and TRBJ2-5; 10 bases are a match to TRBD2. The CDR3 has 15 residues. The ends lost 8 bases at V and 5 bases at J; junction bases unmatched: 11. Germline V gene lookup returns CDR1 SNHLY and CDR2 FYNNEI. CDR3 DNA: TGTGCCAGCCGCGGAACTAGCGGGGTGTATGAGACCCAGTACTTC. Protein product: CASRGTSGVYETQYF.

The J gene is TRBJ2-3, the V gene TRBV11-2; TRBD2 matches at 12 bases. Per germline, CDR1 SGHAT and CDR2 FQNNGV. V lost 5 bases and J lost 7; bases outside the gene matches: 7. The CDR3 totals 15 residues. The CDR3 DNA is TGTGCCAGCAGCGAAGGGACTAGCGGGCGCTATACGCAGTATTTT. Residues: CASSEGTSGRYTQYF. Supplemented by reference TRBV11-2 and TRBJ2-3, the full variable domain reads EAGVAQSPRYKIIEKRQSVAFWCNPISGHATLYWYQQILGQGPKLLIQFQNNGVVDDSQLPKDRFSAERLKGVDSTLKIQPAKLEDSAVYLCASSEGTSGRYTQYFGPGTRLTVL.

The chain recombines TRBV7-2 with TRBJ2-5; 7 bases align to TRBD2. Trimming cost V 1 base and J 5 bases; bases outside gene matches: 4. Germline CDR1 reads SGHTA; CDR2 reads FQGNSA. This CDR3 region has 14 residues. This CDR3 is CASSLGLAGETQYF. CDR3 nucleotides: TGTGCCAGCAGCTTAGGACTAGCAGGGGAGACCCAGTACTTC.

The CDR3, as DNA: TGTGCCAGTAGTAAGGGGAGGTTCCAGCATTTT. It translates to CASSKGRFQHF. The chain recombines TRBV19 with TRBJ1-5; D may be TRBD1 (5 bases). The V and J ends lost 4 bases and 12 bases respectively, with 10 bases between them. The germline gives CDR1 LNHDA, CDR2 SQIVND (reference sequence). The CDR3 consists of 11 residues.

The chain employs TRBV18 and TRBJ2-4; 7 bases are a match to TRBD1. J was trimmed by 1 base and V by 2 bases; bases with no gene match: 11. The CDR3 length is 18 residues. Germline-derived CDR1 and CDR2 are KGHSH and LQKENI. The CDR3 DNA is TGTGCCAGCTCACCAAGGTACACAGGGGCCCTGGCCAAAAACATTCAGTACTTC. It codes for CASSPRYTGALAKNIQYF.

This chain joins TRBV6-5 and TRBJ1-2; tentative D call: TRBD1 (5 bases). The V gene's germline CDR1 is MNHEY and CDR2 SVGAGI. Trimming took off 4 bases at V and 10 bases at J, with 19 bases between the two ends. The CDR3 contains 14 residues. The CDR3 reads CASSSATGGAYYTF. CDR3 DNA sequence: TGTGCCAGCAGTTCCGCCACGGGAGGGGCTTACTACACCTTC.

The genes are TRBV6-1 and TRBJ1-2; weak D call: TRBD1 (6 bases). The CDR3 has 17 amino acids. V dropped 1 base and J dropped 0 bases, with 15 bases sitting between them. CDR1 is MNHNS and CDR2 is SASEGT in the germline V gene. This CDR3 reads CASSEGIPGQTNYGYTF. The CDR3, as DNA: TGTGCCAGCAGTGAAGGGATCCCGGGACAAACTAACTATGGCTACACCTTC.

The chain has TRBV7-6 and TRBJ2-7; a weak D match, TRBD1 (6 bases). The CDR3 consists of 14 residues. With 5 bases removed from V and 2 bases from J, the gap between germline ends came to 13 bases. Germline CDR1 SGHVS, CDR2 FNYEAQ. CDR3 in amino acids: CASSVGTSAYEQYF. DNA for the CDR3: TGTGCCAGCAGCGTCGGGACAAGTGCCTACGAGCAGTACTTC.

This chain uses TRBV5-6 with TRBJ2-7; TRBD2 aligns across 13 bases. The CDR3 contains 15 residues. The V gene's germline CDR1 is SGHDT and CDR2 YYEEEE. The trim removed 4 bases at V and 1 base at J, leaving 2 bases unmatched. As DNA, the CDR3 is TGTGCCAGCAGCCGACTAGCGGGAGGTTCCTACGAGCAGTACTTC. Amino acid sequence: CASSRLAGGSYEQYF.

The chain couples TRBV14 to TRBJ2-7; 9 bases line up with TRBD1. The germline V gene has CDR1 SGHDN and CDR2 FVKESK. This CDR3 spans 16 amino acids. V was pared by 4 bases and J by 1 base, with 8 bases of the junction left unmatched. The CDR3 region is CASSPRDRENSYEQYF. The CDR3 DNA sequence: TGTGCCAGCAGCCCCCGGGACAGGGAAAATTCCTACGAGCAGTACTTC.

The V gene is TRBV29-1, the J gene TRBJ2-5; D possibly corresponds to TRBD1 (7 bases). From germline, CDR1 is SQVTM and CDR2 ANQGSEA. The length of the CDR3 is 13 residues. The V gene lost 7 bases and the J gene lost 5 bases, with 17 bases spanning the gap. The CDR3 DNA is TGCAGCGGCGGGACAGACCGACCGGAGACCCAGTACTTC. Amino acid sequence: CSGGTDRPETQYF.

This clone appeared a single time. The chain combines TRBV10-2 with TRBJ1-5; no firm D call. The CDR3 sequence is 12 residues long. V lost 4 bases and J 5 bases, leaving 6 bases between the germline ends. From germline, CDR1 is WSHSY and CDR2 SAAADI. The CDR3 nucleotides are TGCGCCAGCAGTGCCGGTGATCAGCCCCAGCATTTT. This gives the protein CASSAGDQPQHF.

The chain has TRBV7-3 and TRBJ2-3; 9 bases agree with TRBD2. Germline lookup yields CDR1 SGHTA and CDR2 FQGTGA. Trimming cost V 1 base and J 2 bases; bases outside gene matches: 1. This CDR3 has 15 residues. The CDR3 protein is CASSLIAGDTDTQYF. In DNA, the CDR3 is TGTGCCAGCAGCTTAATAGCGGGGGACACAGATACGCAGTATTTT.